The clone carrying this T cell receptor (beta chain) was seen more than once but under ten times. Its antigen is currently unknown. Trimming took 1 base from V and 1 from J, leaving 14 bases between them. CDR1 and CDR2 from the germline V gene are SGHVS and FNYEAQ. The CDR3 totals 16 residues. Data came from immunoSEQ multiplex PCR; TCRdb stores just in-frame clones and leaves some out. Of 28,000 or so clones listed, 75% to 90% are singletons. This sample is drawn from a study of lymphopenia after photon versus proton radiotherapy. Study results and caveats: Photon-treated patients lost naive T cells and TCR diversity; proton-treated stayed stable.

The source material was peripheral blood, sampled from a patient treated with photon-based radiotherapy. The chain employs TRBV7-6 and TRBJ2-7; the D gene is possibly TRBD1 (5 bases). This receptor was taken from a man aged 30 to 45 with gastric cancer. CDR3 protein: CASSLDRGVLSYEQYF. The CDR3 coding sequence is TGTGCCAGCAGCTTAGATAGGGGCGTATTGTCCTACGAGCAGTACTTC.